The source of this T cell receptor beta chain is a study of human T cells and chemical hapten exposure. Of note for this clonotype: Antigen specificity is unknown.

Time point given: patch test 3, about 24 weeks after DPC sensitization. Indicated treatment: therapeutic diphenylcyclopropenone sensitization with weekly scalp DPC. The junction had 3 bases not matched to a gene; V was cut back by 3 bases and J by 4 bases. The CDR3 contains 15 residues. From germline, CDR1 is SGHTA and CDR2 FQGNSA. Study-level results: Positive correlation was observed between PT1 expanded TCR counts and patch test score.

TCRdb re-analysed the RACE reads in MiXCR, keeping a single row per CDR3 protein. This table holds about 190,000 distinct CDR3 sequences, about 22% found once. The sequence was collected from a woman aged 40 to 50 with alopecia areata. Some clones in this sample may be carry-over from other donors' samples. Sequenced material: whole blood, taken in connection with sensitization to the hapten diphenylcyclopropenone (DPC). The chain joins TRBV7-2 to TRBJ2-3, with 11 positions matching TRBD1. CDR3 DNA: TGTGCCAGCAGCTTCCGGACAGGGGGCGCAGATACGCAGTATTTT. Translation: CASSFRTGGADTQYF.